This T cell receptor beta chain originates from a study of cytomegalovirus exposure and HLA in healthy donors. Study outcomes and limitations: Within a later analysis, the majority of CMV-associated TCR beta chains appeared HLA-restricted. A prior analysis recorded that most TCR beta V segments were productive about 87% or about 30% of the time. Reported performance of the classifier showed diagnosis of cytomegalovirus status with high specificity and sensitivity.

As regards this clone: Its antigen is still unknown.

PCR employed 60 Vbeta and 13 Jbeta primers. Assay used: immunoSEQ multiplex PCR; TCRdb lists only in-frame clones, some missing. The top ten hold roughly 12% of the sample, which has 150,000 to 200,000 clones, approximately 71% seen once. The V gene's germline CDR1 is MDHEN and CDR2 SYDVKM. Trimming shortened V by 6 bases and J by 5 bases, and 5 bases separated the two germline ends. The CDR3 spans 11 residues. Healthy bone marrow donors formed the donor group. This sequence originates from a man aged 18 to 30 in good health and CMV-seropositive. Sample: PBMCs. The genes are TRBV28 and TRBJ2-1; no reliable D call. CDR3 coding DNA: TGTGCCAGCAGGACAAACAATGAGCAGTTCTTC. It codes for CASRTNNEQFF. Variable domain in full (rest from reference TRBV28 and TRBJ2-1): DVKVTQSSRYLVKRTGEKVFLECVQDMDHENMFWYRQDPGLGLRLIYFSYDVKMKEKGDIPEGYSVSREKKERFSLILESASTNQTSMYLCASRTNNEQFFGPGTRLTVL.